One sample yielded the 26 T cell receptor beta chains listed below, sequenced in a study of identical twins. Via MiXCR, TCRdb re-called the 5' RACE reads, giving one row per CDR3 protein. The data contain roughly 750,000 distinct CDR3 sequences, about 20% of them seen just once; the ten biggest clones take up approximately 4.3%. The same data also went into a second study, on T cells expressing NK-cell markers.

The sample was PBMCs. These receptors were taken from a woman aged 18-29 years in good health.

This clonotype came up many times. The rearrangement joins TRBV10-2 to TRBJ2-7; D remains ambiguous. Germline V gives CDR1 WSHSY, CDR2 SAAADI. CDR3 length: 12 amino acids. V dropped 10 bases and J dropped 3 bases, with 13 bases sitting between them. CDR3 sequence: CATMTLNYEQYF. DNA for the CDR3: TGCGCCACCATGACATTAAACTACGAGCAGTACTTC.

The gene calls are TRBV20-1 and TRBJ2-3, with a possible D match to TRBD2 (5 bases). Germline V CDR1 and CDR2: DFQATT, SNEGSKA (reference sequence). CDR3 length: 12 residues. The CDR3 here is CRPSGSGDTQYF. The CDR3 region has the DNA TGCAGGCCGTCGGGAAGTGGGGATACGCAGTATTTT.

This sequence joins TRBV14 and TRBJ2-1, with 9 bases fitting TRBD1. Per the germline V gene, CDR1 is SGHDN and CDR2 is FVKESK. Trimming cost V 3 bases and J 6 bases; bases outside gene matches: 3. This CDR3 comprises 14 residues. The CDR3 is CASSQQTGGNEQFF. The CDR3 DNA follows: TGTGCCAGCAGCCAGCAGACAGGGGGCAATGAGCAGTTCTTC.

This clonotype was observed a handful of times. The chain joins TRBV7-2 to TRBJ2-7, with no clear D. The germline V gene encodes CDR1 SGHTA and CDR2 FQGNSA. There are 13 residues in the CDR3. The germline V and J ends were trimmed by 4 bases and 2 bases, with 9 bases remaining between them. The CDR3 spells CASSWKLAYEQYF. CDR3 in DNA: TGTGCCAGCAGCTGGAAGCTAGCCTACGAGCAGTACTTC.

In this sample, this clonotype turned up a few times. Being one base from a much bigger clone, this may be a read error. The chain uses TRBV24-1 and TRBJ2-1; D not certain. The V gene's germline CDR1 is KGHDR and CDR2 SFDVKD. Trimming removed 4 bases from V and 4 bases from J, with 7 bases in between. The CDR3 contains 13 residues. The CDR3 is CATSEAGYNEQFF. Written as DNA, the CDR3 is TGTGCCACCAGTGAGGCCGGTTACAATGAGCAGTTCTTC.

The chain recombines TRBV18 with TRBJ2-2, with a tentative D call TRBD1 (5 bases). CDR1 is KGHSH and CDR2 is LQKENI in the germline V gene. The CDR3 covers 16 residues. V gave up 3 bases and J gave up 2 bases, with 13 bases separating them. The DNA of the CDR3 is TGTGCCAGCTCACCGAGAAAGACAGTTAACACCGGGGAGCTGTTTTTT. Encoded protein: CASSPRKTVNTGELFF.

The chain joins TRBV6-7 to TRBJ1-1, with a possible D match to TRBD1 (6 bases). TRBV6-7 carries the ORF label, with uncertain function. CDR3 length: 15 amino acids. Trimming stripped 2 bases from V and 4 bases from J, with 14 bases between. CDR3 sequence: CASSYPQGGITEAFF. The CDR3 DNA is TGTGCCAGCAGTTACCCACAGGGTGGAATCACTGAAGCTTTCTTT.

This clonotype was picked up a small number of times. The genes are TRBV6-4 and TRBJ2-7; D uncertain. The V gene's germline CDR1 is MRHNA and CDR2 SNTAGT. V gave up 10 bases and J gave up 2 bases, with 9 bases separating them. The CDR3 is 11 residues long. CDR3 nucleotide sequence: TGTGCCATCCGCAGTGCCTACGAGCAGTACTTC. This codes for CAIRSAYEQYF.

The chain combines TRBV15 with TRBJ2-3; D perhaps matches TRBD1 (5 bases). CDR3 size: 17 residues. The ends were cut back, 5 bases at V and 2 bases at J, with 20 bases in the middle. Per germline, CDR1 LNHNV and CDR2 YYDKDF (reference sequence). The CDR3 DNA is TGTGCCACCAGCCTAACTCCCGGACAAGTTATCACAGATACGCAGTATTTT. This translates into CATSLTPGQVITDTQYF. The full variable domain, completed using reference TRBV15 and TRBJ2-3, is DAMVIQNPRYQVTQFGKPVTLSCSQTLNHNVMYWYQQKSSQAPKLLFHYYDKDFNNEADTPDNFQSRRPNTSFCFLDIRSPGLGDTAMYLCATSLTPGQVITDTQYFGPGTRLTVL.

The sample holds a few counts of this clonotype. This chain uses TRBV6-1 with TRBJ2-4; tentative D call: TRBD2 (6 bases). CDR3 length equals 18 residues. Trimming left V 2 bases short and J 0 bases short, with 17 bases between. CDR1 and CDR2 from the germline V gene are MNHNS and SASEGT. Written as DNA, the CDR3 is TGTGCCAGCAGTGAACCACTTAGCGGAGCGCTAGCCAAAAACATTCAGTACTTC. Translated: CASSEPLSGALAKNIQYF.

J is TRBJ1-4 and V is TRBV4-3; 11 bases agree with TRBD1. The germline V gene encodes CDR1 LGHNA and CDR2 YSLEER. This CDR3 has 15 amino acids. After removal of 3 bases from V and 8 bases from J, the junction contained 5 bases not matched to a gene. CDR3 sequence (DNA): TGCGCCAGCAGCCAGGACAGGGGGCATGAGGAAAAACTGTTTTTT. Protein sequence: CASSQDRGHEEKLFF.

The chain employs TRBV10-2 and TRBJ2-5; D not certain. Trimming cost V 7 bases and J 5 bases, with 14 bases left between them. Germline V CDR1 and CDR2: WSHSY, SAAADI. The CDR3 is made up of 13 amino acids. CDR3 nucleotides: TGCGCCAGCAATATGAGGCCTAGGGAGACCCAGTACTTC. It translates to CASNMRPRETQYF.

This clonotype was counted between two and nine times. This chain connects TRBV6-5 to TRBJ2-5; 10 nucleotides agree with TRBD1. CDR3 length: 14 residues. The V segment lost 2 bases and the J segment 7 bases; nucleotides outside the gene matches: 4. Per germline, CDR1 MNHEY and CDR2 SVGAGI. CDR3 nucleotide sequence: TGTGCCAGCAGTTACGGCCGGGACAGGGGGACCCAGTACTTC. Its translation is CASSYGRDRGTQYF.

The CDR3 DNA follows: TGCAGTGCAACTCTAGCGGGAGCTAACGAGCAGTACTTC. Its protein is CSATLAGANEQYF. The genes are TRBV20-1 and TRBJ2-7; 10 bases are shared with TRBD2. V was clipped by 6 bases and J by 5 bases; unmatched bases: 7. CDR1 DFQATT and CDR2 SNEGSKA come from the germline V gene (reference sequence). The CDR3 sequence is 13 residues long.

This clonotype was detected only once. V is TRBV6-1 and J is TRBJ2-1; no reliable D call. The CDR3 consists of 13 residues. CDR1 and CDR2 (germline): MNHNS, SASEGT. Trimming pared 6 bases from V and 14 bases from J, leaving 20 bases between. This CDR3 reads CASRSPNRVYEFF. CDR3 DNA: TGTGCCAGCAGGAGTCCGAACCGGGTCTATGAGTTCTTC.

This chain joins TRBV29-1 and TRBJ2-3; D might be TRBD2 (5 bases). V lost 4 bases and J 12 bases, leaving 20 bases between the germline ends. CDR1 and CDR2 (germline): SQVTM, ANQGSEA. This CDR3 has 13 amino acids. The CDR3 spells CSVVGGMETNQYF. CDR3 DNA: TGCAGCGTTGTAGGTGGTATGGAGACTAATCAGTATTTT.

V and J are TRBV20-1 and TRBJ2-1; weak D call: TRBD2 (5 bases). Germline values: CDR1 DFQATT, CDR2 SNEGSKA (reference sequence). This CDR3 contains 13 residues. V shed 3 bases and J shed 6 bases, with 12 bases lying between them. In DNA form, the CDR3 reads TGCAGTGCTAGCGGGCTAGCTATCAATGAGCAGTTCTTC. Protein product: CSASGLAINEQFF.

The V call is TRBV6-1, the J call TRBJ2-5; 7 bases line up with TRBD1. Germline assignment: CDR1 MNHNS and CDR2 SASEGT. V was pared by 5 bases and J by 7 bases, with 16 bases of the junction left unmatched. This CDR3 has 16 residues. The CDR3 spells CASSPVGGAYLGTQYF. The CDR3 DNA follows: TGTGCCAGCAGTCCCGTAGGGGGCGCCTACCTGGGGACCCAGTACTTC.

This clonotype has a handful of counts. The chain carries TRBV9 and TRBJ2-4; 7 positions agree with TRBD1. CDR3 length: 15 residues. J was trimmed by 1 base and V by 2 bases; bases with no gene match: 3. Per the germline V gene, CDR1 is SGDLS and CDR2 is YYNGEE. The CDR3 DNA is TGTGCCAGCAGCGTTACAGGGGAGGCCAAAAACATTCAGTACTTC. Translated, it gives CASSVTGEAKNIQYF.

This clonotype was seen more than once but under ten times. This chain connects TRBV5-1 to TRBJ2-2, with no clear D. The V end lost 3 bases, the J end lost 6 bases, and 12 bases lay between the germline ends. The CDR3 runs 14 residues. Germline lookup yields CDR1 SGHRS and CDR2 YFSETQ. Here the CDR3 DNA reads TGCGCCAGCAGCTCTCAAATCCGGCCCGGGGAGCTGTTTTTT. Translated: CASSSQIRPGELFF.

This rearrangement joins TRBV27 to TRBJ2-5; perhaps TRBD2 as D (6 bases). Trimming cost V 8 bases and J 5 bases, with 18 bases left between them. Germline V gene sequence: CDR1 MNHEY, CDR2 SMNVEV (reference sequence). The CDR3 loop spans 14 amino acids. Written as DNA, the CDR3 is TGTGCCAGCTCCCTACTTGGAGGGGAGGAGACCCAGTACTTC. Protein sequence: CASSLLGGEETQYF.

The chain uses TRBV5-1 and TRBJ2-1; no clear D gene. The CDR3 sequence is 14 residues long. Between the trimmed V and J ends, which lost 0 bases and 7 bases, there was a span of 11 bases. Germline CDR1 and CDR2: SGHRS and YFSETQ. CDR3 bases: TGCGCCAGCAGCTTGGGTTCCCCCTGGAATGAGCAGTTCTTC. Amino acids: CASSLGSPWNEQFF.

The gene calls are TRBV12-3 or TRBV12-4 and TRBJ2-1; unclear D gene. CDR3 size: 15 residues. Trimming pared 2 bases from V and 2 bases from J, leaving 10 bases between. The CDR3 DNA is TGTGCCAGCAGTTTAAACCAGTCCCCCTACAATGAGCAGTTCTTC. Encoded protein: CASSLNQSPYNEQFF.

There are a few counts of this clonotype. The CDR3 sequence: CASSLTSSGETQYF. DNA of the CDR3: TGTGCCAGCAGTCTGACTAGTTCAGGGGAGACCCAGTACTTC. This rearrangement joins TRBV12-3 or TRBV12-4 to TRBJ2-5, with D perhaps TRBD2 (6 bases). Trimming removed 5 bases from V and 5 bases from J, with 15 bases in between. This CDR3 spans 14 amino acids.

A few counts support this clonotype. The V call is TRBV20-1, the J call TRBJ2-4; possibly TRBD2 for D (6 bases). The ends were cut back, 1 base at V and 8 bases at J, with 12 bases in the middle. The germline CDR1 and CDR2 sequences are DFQATT and SNEGSKA (reference sequence). The CDR3 sequence is 13 residues long. The CDR3: CSARAPSDHIQYF. The CDR3 nucleotides read TGCAGTGCTAGAGCCCCTAGCGACCACATTCAGTACTTC.

This chain uses TRBV29-1 with TRBJ1-1; D unclear. V lost 7 bases to trimming and J lost 4 bases, with 13 bases between them. The CDR3 consists of 12 residues. Germline V gives CDR1 SQVTM, CDR2 ANQGSEA. This CDR3 is CSASKSGTEAFF. Here the CDR3 DNA reads TGCAGCGCCTCAAAATCGGGCACTGAAGCTTTCTTT. The full variable domain, in which reference TRBV29-1 and TRBJ1-1 provide the parts outside the CDR3, is SAVISQKPSRDICQRGTSLTIQCQVDSQVTMMFWYRQQPGQSLTLIATANQGSEATYESGFVIDKFPISRPNLTFSTLTVSNMSPEDSSIYLCSASKSGTEAFFGQGTRLTVV.